This TCR beta chain derives from a study of CD8 T cells in ankylosing spondylitis. Study outcomes and limitations: Roughly 8 highly homologous variants formed a TCR beta motif that appeared characteristic of ankylosing spondylitis blood.

MiXCR, applied by TCRdb to the 5' RACE reads, yields one record per CDR3 protein. The sample consists of some 240,000 distinct CDR3 sequences, 6% to 8.5% of them appearing once. About this clonotype: Its antigen is not known.

V lost 4 bases, J lost 0 bases, and 10 bases lay in between. CDR1 is LGHNA and CDR2 is YNFKEQ in the germline V gene. The CDR3 contains 15 residues. This TCR was recovered from a male donor with ankylosing spondylitis. The J gene is TRBJ1-3, the V gene TRBV4-2, with D unclear. Sequencing used blood, either unsorted or a sorted T cell fraction (not recorded which). CDR3 region: CASSPTGLSGNTIYF. CDR3 nucleotides: TGTGCCAGCAGCCCTACCGGTCTCTCTGGAAACACCATATATTTT.